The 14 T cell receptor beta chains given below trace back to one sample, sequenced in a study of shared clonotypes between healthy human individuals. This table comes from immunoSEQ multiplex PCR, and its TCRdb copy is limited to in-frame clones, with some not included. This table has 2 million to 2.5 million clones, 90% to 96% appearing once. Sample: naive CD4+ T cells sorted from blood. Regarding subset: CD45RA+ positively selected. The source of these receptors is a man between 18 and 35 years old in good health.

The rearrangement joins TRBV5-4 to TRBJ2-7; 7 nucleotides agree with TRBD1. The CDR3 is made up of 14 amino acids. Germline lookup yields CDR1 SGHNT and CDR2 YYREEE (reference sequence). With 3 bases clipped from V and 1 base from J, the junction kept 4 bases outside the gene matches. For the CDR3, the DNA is TGTGCCAGCAGCTCTCGGGACAGATCCTACGAGCAGTACTTC. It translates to CASSSRDRSYEQYF.

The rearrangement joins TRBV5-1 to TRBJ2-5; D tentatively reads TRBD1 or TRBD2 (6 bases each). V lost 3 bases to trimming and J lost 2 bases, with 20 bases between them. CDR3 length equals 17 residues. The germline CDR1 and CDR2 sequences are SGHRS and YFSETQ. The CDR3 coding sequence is TGCGCCAGCAGCTCGGGGGTTTTGACAGGTATGCAAGAGACCCAGTACTTC. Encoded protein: CASSSGVLTGMQETQYF.

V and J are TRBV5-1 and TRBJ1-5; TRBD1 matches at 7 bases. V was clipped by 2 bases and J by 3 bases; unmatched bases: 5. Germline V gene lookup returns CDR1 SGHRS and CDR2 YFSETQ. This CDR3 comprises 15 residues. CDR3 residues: CASSFWTGPNQPQHF. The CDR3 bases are TGCGCCAGCAGCTTCTGGACAGGACCCAATCAGCCCCAGCATTTT. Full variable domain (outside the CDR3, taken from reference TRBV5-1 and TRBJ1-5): KAGVTQTPRYLIKTRGQQVTLSCSPISGHRSVSWYQQTPGQGLQFLFEYFSETQRNKGNFPGRFSGRQFSNSRSEMNVSTLELGDSALYLCASSFWTGPNQPQHFGDGTRLSIL.

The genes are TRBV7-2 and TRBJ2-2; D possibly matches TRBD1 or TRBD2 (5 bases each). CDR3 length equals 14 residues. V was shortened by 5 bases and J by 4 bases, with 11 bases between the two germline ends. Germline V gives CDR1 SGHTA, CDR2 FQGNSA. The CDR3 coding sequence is TGTGCCAGCAGCCCGGGACGTATCACCGGGGAGCTGTTTTTT. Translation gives CASSPGRITGELFF.

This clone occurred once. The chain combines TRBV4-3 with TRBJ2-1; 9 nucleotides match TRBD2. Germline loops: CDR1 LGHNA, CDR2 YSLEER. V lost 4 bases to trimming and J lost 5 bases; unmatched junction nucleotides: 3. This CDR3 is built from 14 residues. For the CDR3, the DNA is TGCGCCAGCAGCCTCCAGCGGGGGGACAATGAGCAGTTCTTC. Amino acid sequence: CASSLQRGDNEQFF.

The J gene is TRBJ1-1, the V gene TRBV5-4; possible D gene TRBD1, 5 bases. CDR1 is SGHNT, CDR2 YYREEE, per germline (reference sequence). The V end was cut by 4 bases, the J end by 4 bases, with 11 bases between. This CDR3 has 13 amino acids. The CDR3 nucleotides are TGTGCCAGCAGCCGGGACCTTGGCACTGAAGCTTTCTTT. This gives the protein CASSRDLGTEAFF. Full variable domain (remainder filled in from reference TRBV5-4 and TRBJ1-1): ETGVTQSPTHLIKTRGQQVTLRCSSQSGHNTVSWYQQALGQGPQFIFQYYREEENGRGNFPPRFSGLQFPNYSSELNVNALELDDSALYLCASSRDLGTEAFFGQGTRLTVV.

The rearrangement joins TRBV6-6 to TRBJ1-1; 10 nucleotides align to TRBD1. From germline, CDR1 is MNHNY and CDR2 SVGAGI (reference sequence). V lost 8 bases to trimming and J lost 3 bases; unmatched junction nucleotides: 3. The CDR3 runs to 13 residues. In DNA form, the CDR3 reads TGTGCCAGCGGCGACAGGGGGCACACTGAAGCTTTCTTT. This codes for CASGDRGHTEAFF.

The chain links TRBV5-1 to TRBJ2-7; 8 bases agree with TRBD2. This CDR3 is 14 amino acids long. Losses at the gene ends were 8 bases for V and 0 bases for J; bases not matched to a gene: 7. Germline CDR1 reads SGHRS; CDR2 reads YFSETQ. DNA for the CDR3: TGCGCCAGTGGAGTAGCGGGATCCTCCTACGAGCAGTACTTC. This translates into CASGVAGSSYEQYF.

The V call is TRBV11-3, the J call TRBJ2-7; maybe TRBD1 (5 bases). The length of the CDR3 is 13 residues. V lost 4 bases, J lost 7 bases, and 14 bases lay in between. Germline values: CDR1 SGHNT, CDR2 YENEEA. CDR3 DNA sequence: TGTGCCAGCAGCTCAGGGTATCTAGGGGAGCAGTACTTC. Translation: CASSSGYLGEQYF.

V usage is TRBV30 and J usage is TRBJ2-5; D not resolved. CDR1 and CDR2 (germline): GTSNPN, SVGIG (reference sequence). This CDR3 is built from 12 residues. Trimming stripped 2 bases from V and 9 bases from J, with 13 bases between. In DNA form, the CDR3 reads TGTGCCTGGAGTTCCCCAAACGGTCCCCAGTACTTC. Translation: CAWSSPNGPQYF. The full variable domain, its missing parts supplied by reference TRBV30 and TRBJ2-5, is SQTIHQWPATLVQPVGSPLSLECTVEGTSNPNLYWYRQAAGRGLQLLFYSVGIGQISSEVPQNLSASRPQDRQFILSSKKLLLSDSGFYLCAWSSPNGPQYFGPGTRLLVL.

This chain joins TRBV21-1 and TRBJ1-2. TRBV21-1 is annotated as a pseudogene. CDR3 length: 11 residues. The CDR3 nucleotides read TGTGCCAGCATAAGACGCGTAGCCAACTTCTTC. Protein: CASIRRVANFF.

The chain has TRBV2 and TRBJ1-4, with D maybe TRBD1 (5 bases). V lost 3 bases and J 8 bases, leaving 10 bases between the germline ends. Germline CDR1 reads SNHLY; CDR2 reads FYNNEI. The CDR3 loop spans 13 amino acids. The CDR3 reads CASSEGGPEKLFF. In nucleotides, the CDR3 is TGTGCCAGCAGTGAGGGGGGACCGGAAAAACTGTTTTTT.

The chain's CDR3 is CASSFDGPSNYGYTF. CDR3 DNA: TGTGCCAGCAGTTTTGACGGACCATCTAACTATGGCTACACCTTC. The chain links TRBV7-9 to TRBJ1-2; D is undetermined. The CDR3 has 15 amino acids. V dropped 6 bases and J dropped 0 bases, with 14 bases sitting between them. The germline V gene has CDR1 SEHNR and CDR2 FQNEAQ (reference sequence).

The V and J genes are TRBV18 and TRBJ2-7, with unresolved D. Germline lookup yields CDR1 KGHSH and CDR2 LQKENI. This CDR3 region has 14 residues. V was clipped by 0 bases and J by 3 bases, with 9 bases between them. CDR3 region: CASSPPGKGYEQYF. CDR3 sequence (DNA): TGTGCCAGCTCACCACCGGGGAAGGGCTACGAGCAGTACTTC.